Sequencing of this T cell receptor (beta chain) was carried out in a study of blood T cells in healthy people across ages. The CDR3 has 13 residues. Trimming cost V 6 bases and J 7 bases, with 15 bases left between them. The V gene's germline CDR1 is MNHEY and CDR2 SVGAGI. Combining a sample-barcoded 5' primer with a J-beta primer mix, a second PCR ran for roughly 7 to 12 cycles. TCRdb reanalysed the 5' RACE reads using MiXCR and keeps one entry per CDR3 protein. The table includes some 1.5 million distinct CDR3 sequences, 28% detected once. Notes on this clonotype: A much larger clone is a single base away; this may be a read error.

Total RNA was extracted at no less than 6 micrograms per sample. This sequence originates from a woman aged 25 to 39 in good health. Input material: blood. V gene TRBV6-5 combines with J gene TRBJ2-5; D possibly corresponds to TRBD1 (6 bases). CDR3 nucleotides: TGTGCCAGCAGGACACAGGGTAGGGGGACCCAGTACTTC. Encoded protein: CASRTQGRGTQYF.